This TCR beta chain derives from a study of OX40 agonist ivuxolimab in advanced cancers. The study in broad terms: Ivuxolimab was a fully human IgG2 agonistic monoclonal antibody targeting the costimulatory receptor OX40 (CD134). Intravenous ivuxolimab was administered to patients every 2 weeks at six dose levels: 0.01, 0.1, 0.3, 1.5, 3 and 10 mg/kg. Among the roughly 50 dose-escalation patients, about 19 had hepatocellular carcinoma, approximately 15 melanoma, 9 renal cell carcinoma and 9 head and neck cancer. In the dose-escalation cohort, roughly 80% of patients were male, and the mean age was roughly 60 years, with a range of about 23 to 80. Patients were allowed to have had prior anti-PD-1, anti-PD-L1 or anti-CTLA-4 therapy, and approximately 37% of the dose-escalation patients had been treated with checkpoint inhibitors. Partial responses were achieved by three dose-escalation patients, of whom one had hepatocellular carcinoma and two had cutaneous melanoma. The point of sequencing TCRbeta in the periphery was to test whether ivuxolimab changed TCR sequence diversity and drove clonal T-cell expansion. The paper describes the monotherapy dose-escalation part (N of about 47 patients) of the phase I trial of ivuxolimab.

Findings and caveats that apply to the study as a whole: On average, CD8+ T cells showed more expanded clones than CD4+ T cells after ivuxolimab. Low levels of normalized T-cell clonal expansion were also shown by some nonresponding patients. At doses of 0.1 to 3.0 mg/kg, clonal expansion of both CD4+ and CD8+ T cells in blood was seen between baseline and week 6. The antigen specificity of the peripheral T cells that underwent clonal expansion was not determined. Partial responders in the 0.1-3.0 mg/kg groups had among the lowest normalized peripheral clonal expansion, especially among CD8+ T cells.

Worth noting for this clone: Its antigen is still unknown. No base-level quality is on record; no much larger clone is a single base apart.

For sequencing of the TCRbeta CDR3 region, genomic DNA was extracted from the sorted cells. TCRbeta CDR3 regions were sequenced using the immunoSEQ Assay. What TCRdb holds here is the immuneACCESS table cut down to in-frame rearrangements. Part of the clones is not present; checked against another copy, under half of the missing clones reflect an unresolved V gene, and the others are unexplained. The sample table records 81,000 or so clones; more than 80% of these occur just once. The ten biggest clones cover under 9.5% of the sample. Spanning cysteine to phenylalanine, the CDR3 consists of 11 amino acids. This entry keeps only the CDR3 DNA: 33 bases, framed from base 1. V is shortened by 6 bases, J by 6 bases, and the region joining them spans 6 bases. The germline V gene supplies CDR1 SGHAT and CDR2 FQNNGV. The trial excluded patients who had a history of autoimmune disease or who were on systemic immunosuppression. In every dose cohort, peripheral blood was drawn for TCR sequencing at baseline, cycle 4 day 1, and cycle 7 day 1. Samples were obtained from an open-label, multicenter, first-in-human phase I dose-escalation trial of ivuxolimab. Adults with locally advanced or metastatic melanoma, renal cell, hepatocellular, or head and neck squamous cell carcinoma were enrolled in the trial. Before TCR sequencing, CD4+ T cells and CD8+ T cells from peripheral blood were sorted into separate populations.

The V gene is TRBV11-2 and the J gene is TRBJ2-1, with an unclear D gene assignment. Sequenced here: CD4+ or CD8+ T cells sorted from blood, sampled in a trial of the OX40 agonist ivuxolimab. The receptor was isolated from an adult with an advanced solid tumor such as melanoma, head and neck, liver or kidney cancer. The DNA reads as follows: TGTGCCAGCAGTATCGGCAATGAGCAGTTCTTC. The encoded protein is CASSIGNEQFF.